Presented here are 27 T cell receptor beta chains from one specimen sequenced in a study of identical twins. TCRdb processed the 5' RACE reads anew with MiXCR; each CDR3 protein has one entry. The top ten clones hold 2.1% of a sample with 310,000 or so distinct CDR3 sequences, approximately 8.5% of them seen once. The same data also contributed to another study, on yellow fever vaccine responses in identical twins.

Sequencing was performed on memory (CD45RO+) T cells sorted from blood. The receptors here all came from a woman between 18 and 29 years old in good health.

In its sample, this clonotype was seen many times. The chain joins TRBV20-1 to TRBJ2-3, with 7 bases that match TRBD1. CDR1 and CDR2 (germline): DFQATT, SNEGSKA (reference sequence). V dropped 3 bases and J dropped 4; count of bases not matched to a gene: 10. This CDR3 has 15 amino acids. The CDR3 here is CSASEGNRGADTQYF. The DNA of the CDR3 is TGCAGTGCTAGTGAAGGGAACAGGGGAGCAGATACGCAGTATTTT.

This clonotype was seen a few times. The rearrangement joins TRBV6-1 to TRBJ2-3; D ambiguous. Looked up from germline, CDR1 is MNHNS and CDR2 is SASEGT. The CDR3 extends over 14 amino acids. Trimming took off 7 bases at V and 2 bases at J, with 13 bases between the two ends. CDR3 protein: CASKTDLTTDTQYF. CDR3 nucleotides: TGTGCCAGCAAGACGGACCTAACCACAGATACGCAGTATTTT.

This clonotype showed up many times. This sequence joins TRBV20-1 and TRBJ2-7, with a possible D match to TRBD2 (6 bases). The CDR3 sequence is 14 residues long. Per germline, CDR1 DFQATT and CDR2 SNEGSKA (reference sequence). V lost 3 bases and J lost 6, with 18 bases in between. The CDR3 loop reads CSASRAGFLGEQYF. CDR3 sequence (DNA): TGCAGTGCTAGTCGGGCGGGGTTTCTGGGCGAGCAGTACTTC.

The J gene is TRBJ2-1, the V gene TRBV7-2; TRBD1 matches at 8 bases. V lost 6 bases and J lost 8; bases outside the gene matches: 6. The germline V gene encodes CDR1 SGHTA and CDR2 FQGNSA. CDR3 length equals 13 residues. CDR3: CASRPPGGHEQFF. CDR3 nucleotide sequence: TGTGCCAGCAGACCCCCAGGGGGCCATGAGCAGTTCTTC.

The chain links TRBV19 to TRBJ1-5, with D possibly TRBD1 on 5 matching bases. V gave up 1 base and J gave up 5 bases, with 9 bases separating them. Germline V gene lookup returns CDR1 LNHDA and CDR2 SQIVND (reference sequence). The CDR3 has 14 residues. CDR3 sequence reads: CASSIGTSYQPQHF. DNA of the CDR3: TGTGCCAGTAGTATAGGGACATCTTATCAGCCCCAGCATTTT. The whole variable domain, remainder taken from reference TRBV19 and TRBJ1-5, is DGGITQSPKYLFRKEGQNVTLSCEQNLNHDAMYWYRQDPGQGLRLIYYSQIVNDFQKGDIAEGYSVSREKKESFPLTVTSAQKNPTAFYLCASSIGTSYQPQHFGDGTRLSIL.

This clonotype was counted many times. The chain links TRBV3-1 to TRBJ1-3, with no clear D. CDR1 LGHDT and CDR2 YNNKEL come from the germline V gene (reference sequence). The CDR3 has 16 residues. The V and J ends lost 1 base and 4 bases respectively, with 14 bases between them. The CDR3 nucleotides read TGTGCCAGCAGCCAAGTTGCGACGGAGAGGGGAAACACCATATATTTT. Translation gives CASSQVATERGNTIYF.

On this clonotype itself: This clone may be a read error of a much larger clone one base away. The CDR3 ends on some other residue instead of the conserved phenylalanine or tryptophan, so this is likely a read error. The rearrangement links TRBV10-3 to TRBJ2-7; no clear D gene. Deletions cut 6 bases from V and 0 bases from J, with 15 bases between. CDR3 length: 15 amino acids. Germline CDR1 reads ENHRY; CDR2 reads SYGVKD. CDR3 DNA: TGTGCCATCAGCCCCGGTCCACTTAACTCCTACGAGCAGTACTAC. Its translation is CAISPGPLNSYEQYY.

This clonotype was found a few times. This chain uses TRBV27 with TRBJ1-1; D is perhaps TRBD1 (6 bases). CDR1 is MNHEY, CDR2 SMNVEV, per germline (reference sequence). Trimming left V 5 bases short and J 2 bases short, with 12 bases between. CDR3 length: 14 amino acids. CDR3 nucleotides: TGTGCCAGCAGTCTAACAGGGTTCAACACTGAAGCTTTCTTT. It yields the protein CASSLTGFNTEAFF.

In this sample, this clonotype turned up many times. V gene TRBV12-3 or TRBV12-4 combines with J gene TRBJ2-1; 7 bases agree with TRBD2. The CDR3 has 17 amino acids. With 5 bases clipped from V and 4 bases from J, the junction kept 14 bases outside the gene matches. As DNA, the CDR3 is TGTGCCAGCAGTACCCGGGTGGGGGGACTACAATACAATGAGCAGTTCTTC. Its translation is CASSTRVGGLQYNEQFF.

This clonotype was observed a handful of times. The chain has TRBV20-1 and TRBJ2-5, with D possibly matching TRBD1 (5 bases). CDR3 length: 13 amino acids. Germline CDR1 DFQATT, CDR2 SNEGSKA (reference sequence). V was cut by 3 bases and J by 4 bases, with 12 bases left in between. CDR3 amino acids: CSASGRDGETQYF. The CDR3, as DNA: TGCAGTGCTAGTGGCAGGGATGGAGAGACCCAGTACTTC.

This clonotype occurred a few times. V usage is TRBV11-2 and J usage is TRBJ2-7; 7 bases are shared with TRBD1. CDR1 and CDR2 from the germline V gene are SGHAT and FQNNGV. Trimming cost V 1 base and J 4 bases; bases outside gene matches: 13. The CDR3 sequence is 17 residues long. The DNA of the CDR3 is TGTGCCAGCAGCTTAGGCTTAGGGGCAGGGGGTAGGTACGAGCAGTACGTC. It translates to CASSLGLGAGGRYEQYV.

The chain is built from TRBV7-3 and TRBJ2-1; D remains ambiguous. CDR1 and CDR2 (germline): SGHTA, FQGTGA. The CDR3 runs to 13 residues. V was shortened by 5 bases and J by 7 bases, with 12 bases between the two germline ends. CDR3 nucleotides: TGTGCCAGCAGCCCGTTCGAAGGAAATGAGCAGTTCTTC. Translated, it gives CASSPFEGNEQFF.

This clonotype was observed many times. The chain has TRBV11-2 and TRBJ1-6; no definite D call. This CDR3 spans 16 amino acids. V was trimmed by 5 bases and J by 4 bases, leaving 15 bases between them. Germline V CDR1 and CDR2: SGHAT, FQNNGV. CDR3 coding DNA: TGTGCCAGCAGCGAAGCCGGGGTTTCGTATAATTCACCCCTCCACTTT. It specifies CASSEAGVSYNSPLHF.

CDR3 bases: TGTGCCAGTAGTATGGGGGACAGTCTCTACGAGCAGTACTTC. Translated, it gives CASSMGDSLYEQYF. V usage is TRBV19 and J usage is TRBJ2-7, with 7 bases lining up with TRBD1. V gave up 3 bases and J gave up 3 bases; unmatched junction bases: 5. CDR1 and CDR2 (germline): LNHDA, SQIVND (reference sequence). This CDR3 is built from 14 residues.

The V call is TRBV11-1, the J call TRBJ2-5, with 13 bases identical to TRBD2. The CDR3 has 19 amino acids. Looked up from germline, CDR1 is SGHAT and CDR2 is FQDESV (reference sequence). The junction had 13 bases not matched to a gene; V was cut back by 3 bases and J by 3 bases. In nucleotides, the CDR3 is TGTGCCAGCAGCTTCCGACTAGCGGGGGGCCCCGGCGGGGAAGAGACCCAGTACTTC. This gives the protein CASSFRLAGGPGGEETQYF.

The chain links TRBV7-9 to TRBJ1-5; 7 bases are a match to TRBD1. The germline gives CDR1 SEHNR, CDR2 FQNEAQ (reference sequence). V shed 0 bases and J 6 bases; nucleotides not matched to a gene: 8. The CDR3 contains 16 residues. CDR3 in amino acids: CASSLADRASFQPQHF. The CDR3 DNA reads TGTGCCAGCAGCTTAGCCGACAGGGCCTCTTTTCAGCCCCAGCATTTT.

This chain links TRBV28 with TRBJ1-6, with D possibly being TRBD1 (5 bases). The V end lost 6 bases, the J end lost 7 bases, and 10 bases lay between the germline ends. From germline, CDR1 is MDHEN and CDR2 SYDVKM. The CDR3 runs to 13 residues. The CDR3 protein is CASRLGQNSPLHF. The CDR3 nucleotides read TGTGCCAGCAGACTCGGACAAAATTCACCCCTCCACTTT. The full variable domain, rest sourced from reference TRBV28 and TRBJ1-6, is DVKVTQSSRYLVKRTGEKVFLECVQDMDHENMFWYRQDPGLGLRLIYFSYDVKMKEKGDIPEGYSVSREKKERFSLILESASTNQTSMYLCASRLGQNSPLHFGNGTRLTVT.

The chain couples TRBV13 to TRBJ2-3; the match to TRBD2 covers 9 bases. Germline lookup yields CDR1 PRHDT and CDR2 FYEKMQ (reference sequence). The CDR3 has 16 amino acids. V gave up 1 base and J gave up 8 bases; unmatched junction bases: 10. The CDR3 bases are TGTGCCAGCAGCTTAGCGGCTAGCGGGGCTATCGGTACGCAGTATTTT. Amino acids: CASSLAASGAIGTQYF.

This chain connects TRBV20-1 to TRBJ2-1; D gene uncertain. CDR1 and CDR2 from the germline V gene are DFQATT and SNEGSKA (reference sequence). The CDR3 contains 12 residues. V lost 2 bases and J 8 bases, leaving 10 bases between the germline ends. The CDR3 sequence: CSARPRGHEQFF. Here the CDR3 DNA reads TGCAGTGCTAGACCCCGCGGCCATGAGCAGTTCTTC.

This clonotype occurred many times. The V call is TRBV4-1, the J call TRBJ1-3; D is ambiguous. Trimming left V 1 base short and J 0 bases short, with 10 bases between. The CDR3 length is 16 residues. Per germline, CDR1 MGHRA and CDR2 YSYEKL. CDR3 sequence reads: CASSQVTIGSGNTIYF. CDR3 DNA sequence: TGCGCCAGCAGCCAAGTGACTATTGGCTCTGGAAACACCATATATTTT.

The chain links TRBV5-1 to TRBJ1-5, with D unresolved. Germline loops: CDR1 SGHRS, CDR2 YFSETQ. Trimming removed 0 bases at V and 5 bases at J, with 6 bases between. The CDR3 consists of 13 residues. CDR3 nucleotides: TGCGCCAGCAGCTTGGATTTTGATCAGCCCCAGCATTTT. Translating gives CASSLDFDQPQHF.

The V and J genes are TRBV24-1 and TRBJ2-2, with D possibly being TRBD1 (6 bases). V gave up 6 bases and J gave up 0 bases, with 10 bases separating them. This CDR3 is built from 15 residues. CDR1 is KGHDR and CDR2 is SFDVKD in the germline V gene. Here the CDR3 reads CATSWAGANTGELFF. The CDR3 DNA reads TGTGCCACCAGTTGGGCAGGGGCGAACACCGGGGAGCTGTTTTTT.

The chain has TRBV6-2 or TRBV6-3 and TRBJ2-1; the D gene is possibly TRBD2 (5 bases). This CDR3 is 16 amino acids long. Trimming shortened V by 8 bases and J by 5 bases, and 22 bases separated the two germline ends. Per germline, CDR1 MNHEY and CDR2 SVGEGT. Here the CDR3 reads CASRQSMASGNNEQFF. The CDR3 region has the DNA TGTGCCAGCCGTCAGTCGATGGCAAGCGGAAACAATGAGCAGTTCTTC.

CDR3 loop: CASKFNGEAEQYV. CDR3 DNA sequence: TGTGCCAGCAAGTTCAACGGGGAGGCCGAGCAGTACGTC. The chain recombines TRBV12-3 or TRBV12-4 with TRBJ2-7; D is perhaps TRBD2 (6 bases). V dropped 7 bases and J dropped 6 bases, with 16 bases sitting between them. This CDR3 spans 13 amino acids.

This clonotype was seen only a few times. The V and J genes are TRBV5-1 and TRBJ2-7; no definite D call. Trimming took off 4 bases at V and 7 bases at J, with 9 bases between the two ends. The CDR3 contains 11 residues. CDR1 SGHRS and CDR2 YFSETQ come from the germline V gene. This CDR3 reads CASSGGREQYF. CDR3 DNA: TGCGCCAGCAGCGGCGGAAGAGAGCAGTACTTC. The whole variable domain, filled in from reference TRBV5-1 and TRBJ2-7, reads KAGVTQTPRYLIKTRGQQVTLSCSPISGHRSVSWYQQTPGQGLQFLFEYFSETQRNKGNFPGRFSGRQFSNSRSEMNVSTLELGDSALYLCASSGGREQYFGPGTRLTVT.

This clonotype is a singleton in its sample. A much larger clone differs from this one at a single base, so this may be a read error. The CDR3 spells CTTSRLPDYEQYF. Here the CDR3 DNA reads TGTACCACCAGCAGACTCCCGGACTACGAGCAGTACTTC. This sequence joins TRBV15 and TRBJ2-7; D remains ambiguous. CDR1 and CDR2 from the germline V gene are LNHNV and YYDKDF (reference sequence). The CDR3 consists of 13 residues.

A few counts support this clonotype. The chain uses TRBV4-1 and TRBJ2-2; TRBD1 is a possible D gene (6 bases). The V end lost 4 bases, the J end lost 3 bases, and 15 bases lay between the germline ends. CDR1 MGHRA and CDR2 YSYEKL come from the germline V gene. CDR3 length: 16 residues. The CDR3 loop is CASSPPGVGYTGELFF. In DNA form, the CDR3 reads TGCGCCAGCAGCCCTCCAGGGGTCGGTTACACCGGGGAGCTGTTTTTT.